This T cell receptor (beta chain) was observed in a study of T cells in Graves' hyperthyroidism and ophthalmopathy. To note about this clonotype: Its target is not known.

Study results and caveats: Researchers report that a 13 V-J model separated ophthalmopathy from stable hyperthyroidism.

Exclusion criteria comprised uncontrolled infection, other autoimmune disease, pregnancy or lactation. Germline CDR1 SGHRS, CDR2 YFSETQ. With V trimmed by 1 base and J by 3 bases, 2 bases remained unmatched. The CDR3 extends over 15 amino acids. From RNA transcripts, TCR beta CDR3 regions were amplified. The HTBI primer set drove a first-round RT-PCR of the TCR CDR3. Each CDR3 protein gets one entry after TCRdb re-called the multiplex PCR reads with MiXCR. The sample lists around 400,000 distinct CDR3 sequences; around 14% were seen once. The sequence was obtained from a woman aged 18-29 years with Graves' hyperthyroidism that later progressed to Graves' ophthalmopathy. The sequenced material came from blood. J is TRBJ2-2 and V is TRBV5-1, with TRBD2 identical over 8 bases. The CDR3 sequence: CASSLSGRDTGELFF. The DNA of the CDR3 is TGCGCCAGCAGCTTGAGCGGGAGAGACACCGGGGAGCTGTTTTTT.